One sample yielded the 13 T cell receptor beta chains listed below, sequenced in a study of PD-L1 blockade in urothelial cancer. Time point given: pretreatment peripheral blood. Some clones are missing from TCRdb's copy, which holds only in-frame ones; the method was immunoSEQ multiplex PCR. Here the sample spans about 130,000 clones, 70% to 85% being singletons. Material: PBMCs, obtained around atezolizumab (anti-PD-L1) treatment. All receptors come from a man aged 50 or older with urothelial cancer.

V and J are TRBV28 and TRBJ1-1, with 7 bases aligning to TRBD1. V was clipped by 6 bases and J by 0 bases; unmatched bases: 4. CDR3 length equals 14 residues. CDR1 and CDR2 (germline): MDHEN, SYDVKM. The CDR3 region has the DNA TGTGCCAGCAGCCTGACAGGGATGAACACTGAAGCTTTCTTT. It specifies CASSLTGMNTEAFF.

V gene TRBV28 combines with J gene TRBJ2-7; 9 positions match TRBD2. CDR3 length equals 16 residues. V shed 4 bases, J shed 4 bases, and the junction held 11 bases outside the gene matches. Germline CDR1 MDHEN, CDR2 SYDVKM. DNA of the CDR3: TGTGCCAGCAGTTCCCCATTAGGCGGGAGGGGATACGAGCAGTACTTC. It translates to CASSSPLGGRGYEQYF.

CDR3 sequence (DNA): TGCGCCAGCAGTACTGACTTCGGAGCTGATCGTTCACCCCTCCACTTT. Translating gives CASSTDFGADRSPLHF. The gene calls are TRBV5-1 and TRBJ1-6; D not resolved. Trimming removed 5 bases from V and 9 bases from J, with 21 bases in between. Germline V gene sequence: CDR1 SGHRS, CDR2 YFSETQ. The CDR3 runs to 16 residues.

The chain joins TRBV27 to TRBJ2-7; TRBD1 is a possible D gene (5 bases). The CDR3 runs 15 residues. Trimming pared 1 base from V and 3 bases from J, leaving 13 bases between. Germline-derived CDR1 and CDR2 are MNHEY and SMNVEV (reference sequence). The CDR3 loop reads CASSLLWGEFYEQYF. CDR3 DNA: TGTGCCAGCAGTTTATTGTGGGGCGAGTTCTACGAGCAGTACTTC.

This chain joins TRBV5-5 and TRBJ2-3; 12 bases are shared with TRBD2. V trimming: 4 bases; J trimming: 6 bases; junction bases outside the gene matches: 6. The CDR3 totals 15 residues. In germline, CDR1 is SGHKS, CDR2 YYEKEE (reference sequence). CDR3 region: CASSIGLAGSDTQYF. As DNA, the CDR3 is TGTGCCAGCAGCATCGGACTAGCGGGATCGGATACGCAGTATTTT.

The chain is built from TRBV19 and TRBJ2-1, with 10 bases aligning to TRBD1. Unmatched junction bases numbered 2, after V lost 6 bases and J lost 9 bases. This CDR3 has 12 amino acids. Germline V gives CDR1 LNHDA, CDR2 SQIVND (reference sequence). DNA for the CDR3: TGTGCCAGTAGGGGGGACAGGGGTGAGCAGTTCTTC. Translated, it gives CASRGDRGEQFF.

The chain uses TRBV28 and TRBJ1-2; D remains unclear. V was pared by 3 bases and J by 8 bases, with 10 bases between. Germline V lookup: CDR1 MDHEN, CDR2 SYDVKM. The CDR3 contains 12 residues. The CDR3 reads CASSFREFGYTF. In DNA form, the CDR3 reads TGTGCCAGCAGTTTTCGCGAGTTCGGCTACACCTTC.

Here the CDR3 reads CASSQQKGLANEQFF. The CDR3 coding sequence is TGTGCCAGCTCACAACAAAAGGGACTAGCGAATGAGCAGTTCTTC. The rearrangement links TRBV18 to TRBJ2-1, with 10 positions matching TRBD2. This CDR3 comprises 15 residues. Germline CDR1 KGHSH, CDR2 LQKENI. The V and J ends lost 4 bases and 7 bases, in that order; junction bases with no gene match: 7. Together with reference TRBV18 and TRBJ2-1, the CDR3 gives the full variable domain: NAGVMQNPRHLVRRRGQEARLRCSPMKGHSHVYWYRQLPEEGLKFMVYLQKENIIDESGMPKERFSAEFPKEGPSILRIQQVVRGDSAAYFCASSQQKGLANEQFFGPGTRLTVL.

V usage is TRBV13 and J usage is TRBJ2-7, with D perhaps TRBD2 (5 bases). From germline, CDR1 is PRHDT and CDR2 FYEKMQ (reference sequence). This CDR3 has 14 residues. The ends were cut back, 5 bases at V and 0 bases at J, with 11 bases in the middle. CDR3 region: CASSRTVSSYEQYF. The CDR3 DNA sequence: TGTGCCAGCAGCCGGACTGTGAGCTCCTACGAGCAGTACTTC.

The chain is built from TRBV18 and TRBJ2-2; 7 nucleotides match TRBD1. Germline CDR1 reads KGHSH; CDR2 reads LQKENI. Germline trimming cut 8 bases from V and 2 bases from J; bases unmatched to any gene: 8. The CDR3 is made up of 15 amino acids. The CDR3 DNA follows: TGTGCCAGCCGAACCGGGACAGCTAACACCGGGGAGCTGTTTTTT. Amino acids: CASRTGTANTGELFF.

This rearrangement joins TRBV19 to TRBJ1-2; no clear D gene. This CDR3 contains 12 residues. The germline V gene encodes CDR1 LNHDA and CDR2 SQIVND (reference sequence). V was shortened by 5 bases and J by 6 bases, with 10 bases between the two germline ends. For the CDR3, the DNA is TGTGCCAGTAGTCAGAGACGGGATGGCTACACCTTC. Protein: CASSQRRDGYTF.

This chain joins TRBV2 and TRBJ1-4; tentatively, D is TRBD1 (6 bases). The CDR3 loop spans 13 amino acids. Trimming removed 6 bases from V and 3 bases from J, with 8 bases in between. Per the germline V gene, CDR1 is SNHLY and CDR2 is FYNNEI. CDR3 sequence reads: CASRGGPNEKLFF. The CDR3 coding sequence is TGTGCCAGCAGGGGGGGGCCTAATGAAAAACTGTTTTTT.

This clone came up a few times. The chain employs TRBV28 and TRBJ1-6; TRBD1 matches 7 bases. The V and J ends lost 9 bases and 1 base, in that order; junction bases with no gene match: 3. This CDR3 spans 14 amino acids. Germline V gene sequence: CDR1 MDHEN, CDR2 SYDVKM. CDR3 residues: CASNRGSYNSPLHF. CDR3 nucleotide sequence: TGTGCCAGTAACAGGGGATCCTATAATTCACCCCTCCACTTT.